The 29 T cell receptor beta chains reported below all come from one sample, sequenced in a study of breast tumors, draining lymph nodes, adjacent tissues. A single record per CDR3 protein comes from TCRdb applying MiXCR to the multiplex PCR reads. Among about 180,000 distinct CDR3 sequences listed, roughly a third were seen once. Samples came from axillary lymph nodes draining the breast cancer. Sequenced material: axillary lymph node tissue. Receptor source: a female donor with breast cancer. Some clones in this sample may be carry-over from other donors' samples.

This chain uses TRBV7-3 with TRBJ2-3; the D gene is possibly TRBD2 (6 bases). This CDR3 has 15 amino acids. Trimming left V 1 base short and J 2 bases short, with 10 bases between. Germline values: CDR1 SGHTA, CDR2 FQGTGA. This chain's CDR3 is CASSLNPSDTDTQYF. The DNA of the CDR3 is TGTGCCAGCAGCTTAAACCCTAGCGACACAGATACGCAGTATTTT.

This clonotype came up many times. This chain uses TRBV6-6 with TRBJ1-6, with D hard to call. The CDR3 has 14 amino acids. V lost 0 bases to trimming and J lost 8 bases, with 8 bases between them. Germline lookup yields CDR1 MNHNY and CDR2 SVGAGI (reference sequence). This CDR3 is CASSYSGLHSPLHF. The CDR3 region has the DNA TGTGCCAGCAGTTACTCCGGACTCCATTCACCCCTCCACTTT.

This clonotype showed up just a few times. A read error is possible here, since a much larger clone lies one base away. The CDR3: CASSHFSSAANVLTF. CDR3 bases: TGTGCCAGCAGCCATTTCAGCTCTGCGGCCAACGTCCTGACTTTC. The chain is built from TRBV11-3 and TRBJ2-6, with D uncertain. Germline values: CDR1 SGHNT, CDR2 YENEEA. The CDR3 has 15 amino acids.

The table lists this clonotype with a few counts. The chain combines TRBV3-1 with TRBJ2-3, with TRBD2 matching 10 bases. J gave up 4 bases and V 0 bases, and 16 bases lay outside the gene matches. Germline CDR1 reads LGHDT; CDR2 reads YNNKEL (reference sequence). The CDR3 sequence is 20 residues long. Written as DNA, the CDR3 is TGTGCCAGCAGCCAAGACGGACTGAAGCGGGAGGGCCATCAGCCAGATACGCAGTATTTT. It specifies CASSQDGLKREGHQPDTQYF.

As for this clonotype: No conserved phenylalanine or tryptophan is present at the end of the CDR3, so a read error is the likely explanation. The chain links TRBV7-2 to TRBJ2-5; 12 bases agree with TRBD2. There are 15 residues in the CDR3. The germline gives CDR1 SGHTA, CDR2 FQGNSA. Here the CDR3 reads CASGLRLAGGETQYL. The CDR3 DNA reads as TGTGCCAGCGGCTTACGTCTAGCGGGAGGGGAGACCCAGTACCTC.

As regards this clonotype: Given a much more abundant clone one base away, this may be a read error. Since the CDR3 does not end with the conserved phenylalanine or tryptophan, this likely comes from a read error. The V call is TRBV19, the J call TRBJ2-1; 8 bases map to TRBD2. V gave up 6 bases and J gave up 2 bases; unmatched junction bases: 9. Germline V gene data show CDR1 as LNHDA and CDR2 as SQIVND (reference sequence). This CDR3 comprises 16 residues. DNA for the CDR3: TGTGCCAGTAGGGCAAAAAGCGGGGGTCCCTACAATGAGCAGTTCTCC. Translating it yields CASRAKSGGPYNEQFS.

With regard to this clonotype: A junction boundary mismatches the germline segment, possibly from a read error. The rearrangement joins TRBV20-1 to TRBJ2-2; 9 nucleotides align to TRBD1. The CDR3 loop spans 16 amino acids. Germline assignment: CDR1 DFQATT and CDR2 SNEGSKA (reference sequence). CDR3 sequence (DNA): TGCAGTGCGCATCCGGGACAGGGCTTGAACACCGGGGAGCTGTTTTTC. Encoded protein: CSAHPGQGLNTGELFF.

The sample holds a few counts of this clonotype. This chain links TRBV6-5 with TRBJ2-7, with 8 bases lining up with TRBD1. The CDR3 is 15 residues long. Trimming at V came to 2 bases and at J to 2 bases, leaving 5 bases not matched to a gene. CDR1 is MNHEY, CDR2 SVGAGI, per germline. The CDR3 DNA is TGTGCCAGCAGTTACAAGACAGGGGATCCCTACGAGCAGTACTTC. Protein sequence: CASSYKTGDPYEQYF.

As concerns this clonotype: A clone one base away is much larger, so this may be a read error. The chain carries TRBV5-5 and TRBJ1-5; weak D call: TRBD1 (5 bases). CDR1 is SGHKS, CDR2 YYEKEE, per germline (reference sequence). This CDR3 contains 17 residues. V lost 7 bases and J lost 3, with 23 bases in between. The CDR3 DNA sequence: TGTGCCAGCCCTTGGAGGGTAGCAGGGAACAACAATCAGCCCCAGCATTTT. It yields the protein CASPWRVAGNNNQPQHF.

This clonotype was recorded many times. The gene calls are TRBV28 and TRBJ1-6; tentatively, D is TRBD1 (6 bases). CDR3 length equals 12 residues. V lost 6 bases to trimming and J lost 14 bases, with 14 bases between them. Looked up from germline, CDR1 is MDHEN and CDR2 is SYDVKM. This CDR3 reads CASSLDRGTLHF. CDR3 nucleotide sequence: TGTGCCAGCAGCCTGGACAGAGGGACCCTCCACTTT.

This clonotype has at least ten counts. CDR3 in amino acids: CASSFGGFPYEQYF. CDR3 DNA: TGTGCCAGCAGTTTTGGGGGTTTCCCCTACGAGCAGTACTTC. This chain uses TRBV12-3 or TRBV12-4 with TRBJ2-7; either TRBD1 or TRBD2 may supply D (5 bases each). CDR3 length: 14 residues. With 3 bases removed from V and 2 bases from J, the gap between germline ends came to 11 bases.

This clonotype has just a few counts. A read error is possible here, since a much larger clone lies one base away. Here the CDR3 omits its conserved ending phenylalanine or tryptophan, so a read error is the likely source. V and J are TRBV7-9 and TRBJ2-5; D might be TRBD2 (5 bases). The germline CDR1 and CDR2 sequences are SEHNR and FQNEAQ (reference sequence). CDR3 length: 14 amino acids. Trimming shortened V by 2 bases and J by 2 bases, and 9 bases separated the two germline ends. CDR3 protein: CASSLSGRQETQYL. The DNA of the CDR3 is TGTGCCAGCAGCTTAAGCGGCCGACAAGAGACCCAGTACCTC.

For this clonotype: One end of the junction varies from germline; a read error may be responsible. The chain uses TRBV29-1 and TRBJ1-1; unclear D gene. Germline loops: CDR1 SQVTM, CDR2 ANQGSEA. This CDR3 is built from 13 residues. The CDR3 coding sequence is TGCAGCGTTCTCCGTGGCCCGAACACTGGAGCTTTCTTT. The encoded protein is CSVLRGPNTGAFF.

This clonotype was recorded many times. The chain links TRBV10-3 to TRBJ2-3; 10 bases line up with TRBD2. V lost 4 bases and J lost 1; bases outside the gene matches: 2. Germline assignment: CDR1 ENHRY and CDR2 SYGVKD. The CDR3 length is 15 residues. The CDR3 DNA sequence: TGTGCCATCAGTGGAACTAGCGGGGGCACAGATACGCAGTATTTT. It yields the protein CAISGTSGGTDTQYF.

This clonotype was counted between two and nine times. This may be a read error, as it is one base from a much larger clone. No conserved phenylalanine or tryptophan is present at the end of the CDR3, so a read error is the likely explanation. The gene calls are TRBV12-3 or TRBV12-4 and TRBJ2-3, with unresolved D. This CDR3 is built from 13 residues. The ends were cut back, 8 bases at V and 1 base at J, with 10 bases in the middle. The CDR3 sequence is CASDLAGTDTQYL. The CDR3 nucleotides are TGTGCCAGCGACTTAGCCGGCACAGATACGCAGTATCTT.

V gene TRBV10-1 combines with J gene TRBJ1-2; 10 nucleotides agree with TRBD1. This CDR3 comprises 16 residues. The V and J ends lost 8 bases and 0 bases, in that order; junction bases with no gene match: 9. Germline CDR1 WNHNN, CDR2 SYGVQD (reference sequence). CDR3 region: CASLTHGTGANYGYTF. DNA of the CDR3: TGCGCCAGCTTGACTCACGGGACAGGGGCTAACTATGGCTACACCTTC.

The V call is TRBV27, the J call TRBJ2-5; D is ambiguous. V lost 6 bases to trimming and J lost 5 bases, with 16 bases between them. CDR1 and CDR2 from the germline V gene are MNHEY and SMNVEV (reference sequence). This CDR3 has 14 amino acids. In DNA form, the CDR3 reads TGTGCCAGCAGCCAGGATAGCAATTCGGAGACCCAGTACTTC. Translation gives CASSQDSNSETQYF.

This clonotype appeared many times. The V and J genes are TRBV5-1 and TRBJ2-3; 8 bases are a match to TRBD2. CDR1 is SGHRS and CDR2 is YFSETQ in the germline V gene. The ends lost 0 bases at V and 0 bases at J; junction bases unmatched: 9. The CDR3 is made up of 18 amino acids. In DNA, the CDR3 is TGCGCCAGCAGCTTGGCCTTAGCGGGGAGAACTAGCACAGATACGCAGTATTTT. It codes for CASSLALAGRTSTDTQYF.

With respect to this clonotype: The CDR3 carries no conserved terminal phenylalanine or tryptophan, so it likely arises from a read error. It is unclear where the CDR3 begins or ends on the DNA, so no DNA is shown, and the CDR3 is as TCRdb lists it. The chain recombines TRBV11-3 with TRBJ2-7; the table's D call of TRBD1 was not tested on the DNA. Termini included, the CDR3 measures 15 amino acids. Germline CDR1 is SGHNT and CDR2 is YENEEA. The CDR3 protein is CASSPMTGSSYEREL.

This clonotype was detected ten times or more. V usage is TRBV19 and J usage is TRBJ2-5; D perhaps matches TRBD2 (6 bases). The V gene lost 4 bases and the J gene lost 2 bases, with 11 bases spanning the gap. The germline CDR1 and CDR2 sequences are LNHDA and SQIVND (reference sequence). The length of the CDR3 is 14 residues. CDR3 amino acids: CASSSPGLQETQYF. The CDR3 region has the DNA TGTGCCAGTAGTAGCCCGGGACTGCAAGAGACCCAGTACTTC.

About this clonotype: Sequence at one end of the junction differs from germline and may be a read error. The chain carries TRBV6-5 and TRBJ1-2, with TRBD1 matching 7 bases. This CDR3 contains 13 residues. CDR1 and CDR2 from the germline V gene are MNHEY and SVGAGI. CDR3 residues: CASSHSTGNGYTF. Written as DNA, the CDR3 is TGTGCCAGCAGTCACTCGACAGGGAATGGCTACACCTTC.

The chain is built from TRBV6-2 or TRBV6-3 and TRBJ2-5, with D maybe TRBD2 (7 bases). The CDR3 has 16 amino acids. Trimming took off 8 bases at V and 0 bases at J, with 19 bases between the two ends. The germline V gene encodes CDR1 MNHEY and CDR2 SVGEGT. The CDR3 here is CASGGVRGGDQETQYF. CDR3 DNA sequence: TGTGCCAGCGGAGGAGTACGCGGGGGCGACCAAGAGACCCAGTACTTC.

The rearrangement joins TRBV6-2 or TRBV6-3 to TRBJ2-6; D not resolved. CDR1 and CDR2 (germline): MNHEY, SVGEGT. The CDR3 sequence is 16 residues long. Trimming took off 6 bases at V and 4 bases at J, with 16 bases between the two ends. The CDR3 spells CASRIQKRPGANVLTF. The CDR3 nucleotides read TGTGCCAGCAGGATACAAAAGCGTCCCGGGGCCAACGTCCTGACTTTC.

There are many counts of this clonotype. V is TRBV7-2 and J is TRBJ2-7; D may correspond to TRBD1 or TRBD2 (6 bases each). Deletions cut 1 base from V and 3 bases from J, with 13 bases between. Germline loops: CDR1 SGHTA, CDR2 FQGNSA. CDR3 length equals 15 residues. The CDR3 protein is CASSLGGGTLYEQYF. The CDR3 DNA reads TGTGCCAGCAGCTTAGGCGGAGGGACACTCTACGAGCAGTACTTC.

This clonotype was seen at least ten times. The chain has TRBV2 and TRBJ1-5, with a weak D call TRBD1 (5 bases). Germline V lookup: CDR1 SNHLY, CDR2 FYNNEI. Trimming left V 4 bases short and J 4 bases short, with 8 bases between. The CDR3 spans 13 residues. The CDR3 reads CASSAEGNQPQHF. The CDR3 nucleotides are TGTGCCAGCAGTGCGGAGGGGAATCAGCCCCAGCATTTT.

To note about this clonotype: Being one base from a much bigger clone, this may be a read error. CDR3 DNA sequence: TGTGCCAGCAGCCCTCAGGCGGGTTACGAGCGGTACTTC. Amino acid sequence: CASSPQAGYERYF. The genes are TRBV9 and TRBJ2-7, with D tentatively TRBD2 (5 bases). There are 13 residues in the CDR3. CDR1 is SGDLS and CDR2 is YYNGEE in the germline V gene.

This clonotype was detected ten times or more. This chain uses TRBV18 with TRBJ2-7; D remains unclear. Germline CDR1 KGHSH, CDR2 LQKENI. The CDR3 has 14 residues. V lost 2 bases and J 6 bases, leaving 14 bases between the germline ends. CDR3 nucleotides: TGTGCCAGCTCACCAACACCTTCAGGCTCCGAGCAGTACTTC. Protein: CASSPTPSGSEQYF.

The V and J genes are TRBV28 and TRBJ2-7; 10 positions match TRBD1. The germline V gene encodes CDR1 MDHEN and CDR2 SYDVKM. The CDR3 loop spans 13 amino acids. V lost 4 bases, J lost 13 bases, and 10 bases stayed unmatched. CDR3 nucleotide sequence: TGTGCCAGCAGTTCCGGACAGGGGGTAGAGTGCTACTTC. Protein: CASSSGQGVECYF.

The chain combines TRBV20-1 with TRBJ2-7; 9 positions agree with TRBD2. The V gene's germline CDR1 is DFQATT and CDR2 SNEGSKA (reference sequence). The CDR3 loop spans 13 amino acids. The V gene end was trimmed by 5 bases and the J gene end by 2 bases; junction bases not matched to a gene: 4. Here the CDR3 reads CSAVAGDTYEQYF. CDR3 DNA: TGCAGTGCTGTAGCGGGGGATACCTACGAGCAGTACTTC.